This T cell receptor beta chain was observed in a study of human T cells and chemical hapten exposure. General study findings and limits: Relative to control repertoires, expanded TCRs gave rise to significantly more large CDR3 similarity clusters. DPC sensitization did not alter TCRs above 1 in 1000 frequency.

TCRdb called the RACE reads again in MiXCR, with one record for every CDR3 protein. The data contain some 74,000 distinct CDR3 sequences, 10% to 15% of them singletons. This clonotype was seen a few times. Its cognate antigen is unknown. The time point was: patch test 3, about 24 weeks after DPC sensitization. Treatment specified: therapeutic diphenylcyclopropenone sensitization with weekly scalp DPC. Blood draws came first, before each patch test. The donor pool consisted of alopecia patients aged 18 to 70 years, considered suitable for DPC. Trimming at V came to 5 bases and at J to 6 bases, leaving 6 bases not matched to a gene. Germline V gene sequence: CDR1 SGHTA, CDR2 FQGNSA. CDR3 length: 14 amino acids.

The gene calls are TRBV7-2 and TRBJ2-1; 8 positions agree with TRBD2. The sample was whole blood, taken in connection with sensitization to the hapten diphenylcyclopropenone (DPC). This receptor was obtained from a woman aged 45 to 65 with alopecia areata. Some clones in this sample may be carry-over from other donors' samples. The CDR3 DNA reads as TGTGCCAGCAGCCCCGGAGGGACTAGCAATGAGCAGTTCTTC. Protein: CASSPGGTSNEQFF.